The clone carrying this TCR beta chain was observed many times. The antigen is undetermined. The data stem from a study of molecular identifiers for immune sequencing clone quantification. The use of previously described methods and listed TCR primers produced the bulk TCR libraries. MiXCR was run by TCRdb on the PCR reads, yielding one entry per CDR3 protein. The table shows around 470,000 distinct CDR3 sequences, with 20% to 25% occurring only once. Study findings and constraints: Highly expanded clone sizes could be underestimated by identical TCR molecules sharing a barcode. Beyond 20 RNA copies, clones held over 99% of effector molecules, compared with under 1% in naive cells.

The CDR3 spans 15 residues. CDR1 is KGHDR, CDR2 SFDVKD, per germline. The trim removed 5 bases at V and 4 bases at J, leaving 7 bases unmatched. The chain recombines TRBV24-1 with TRBJ2-1, with 7 bases lining up with TRBD1. What was sequenced was naive CD8+ T cells from blood, with Jurkat cell RNA spiked in. Subset specified: FACS-sorted CD8+CD4-CCR7+CD45RA+ naive T cells. The receptor was derived from a human donor in good health. Some libraries in this study had Jurkat cell RNA spiked in. The CDR3 is CATSGGTATYNEQFF. DNA for the CDR3: TGTGCCACCAGTGGTGGGACAGCGACTTACAATGAGCAGTTCTTC.